What follows is one TCR beta chain and its context. Its antigen remains unknown. Assay used: immunoSEQ multiplex PCR; TCRdb lists only in-frame clones, some missing. The data contain under 200,000 clones, about nine tenths of them singletons. V trimming: 4 bases; J trimming: 6 bases; junction bases outside the gene matches: 9. Germline assignment: CDR1 SEHNR and CDR2 FQNEAQ (reference sequence). The CDR3 is made up of 15 amino acids. The data derive from a study of radiation and T cells in renal cell carcinoma. Study-level points and caveats: Pretreatment tumor biopsies were lacking, so baseline clonotypes are unknown.

The time point was: blood 4 weeks post-SBRT, at nephrectomy. Treatment indicated: 15 Gy SBRT to primary tumor, nephrectomy 4 weeks later. The J gene is TRBJ2-1, the V gene TRBV7-9; the match to TRBD1 covers 7 bases. The origin of this receptor is a woman between 50 and 59 years old with renal cell carcinoma. The material was blood, obtained from a patient whose treatment included radiotherapy and nephrectomy. The CDR3: CASSSLKAGGNEQFF. The CDR3 DNA follows: TGTGCCAGCAGCTCTCTCAAGGCAGGGGGCAATGAGCAGTTCTTC.